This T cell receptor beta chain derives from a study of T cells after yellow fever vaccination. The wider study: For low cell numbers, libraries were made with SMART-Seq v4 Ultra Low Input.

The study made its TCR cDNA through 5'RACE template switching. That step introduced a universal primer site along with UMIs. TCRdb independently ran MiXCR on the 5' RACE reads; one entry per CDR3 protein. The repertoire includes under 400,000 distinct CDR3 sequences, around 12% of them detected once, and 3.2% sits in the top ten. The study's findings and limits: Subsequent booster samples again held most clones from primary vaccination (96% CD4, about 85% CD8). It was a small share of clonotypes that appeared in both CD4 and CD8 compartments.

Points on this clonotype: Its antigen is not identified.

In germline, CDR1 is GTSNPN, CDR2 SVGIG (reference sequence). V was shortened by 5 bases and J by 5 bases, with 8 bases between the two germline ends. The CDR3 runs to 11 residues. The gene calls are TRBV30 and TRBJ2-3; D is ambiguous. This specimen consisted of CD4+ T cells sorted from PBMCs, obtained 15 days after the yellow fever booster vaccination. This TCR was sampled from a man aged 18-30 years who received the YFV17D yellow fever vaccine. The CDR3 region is CAWGSGDTQYF. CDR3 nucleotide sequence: TGTGCCTGGGGAAGTGGAGATACGCAGTATTTT.